This entry concerns a single T cell receptor beta chain. Its antigen is unknown. The CDR3 consists of 14 residues. CDR1 is SQVTM, CDR2 ANQGSEA, per germline. The ends lost 2 bases at V and 2 bases at J; junction bases unmatched: 3. TCRdb's table, derived via immunoSEQ multiplex PCR, lists solely in-frame clones and lacks some. Here the sample spans tens of thousands of clones, roughly nine tenths being singletons. The data derive from a study of OX40 agonist ivuxolimab in advanced cancers. Study findings and constraints: Expanded clones belonging to CD8+ T cells outnumbered, on average, those of CD4+.

The rearrangement links TRBV29-1 to TRBJ2-1, with 7 positions matching TRBD2. The TCR originated in an adult with an advanced solid tumor such as melanoma, head and neck, liver or kidney cancer. This specimen consisted of CD4+ or CD8+ T cells sorted from blood, obtained in a trial of the OX40 agonist ivuxolimab. The CDR3 DNA sequence: TGCAGCGTTGAAAGCGGGACGGCCTACAATGAGCAGTTCTTC. Its translation: CSVESGTAYNEQFF.